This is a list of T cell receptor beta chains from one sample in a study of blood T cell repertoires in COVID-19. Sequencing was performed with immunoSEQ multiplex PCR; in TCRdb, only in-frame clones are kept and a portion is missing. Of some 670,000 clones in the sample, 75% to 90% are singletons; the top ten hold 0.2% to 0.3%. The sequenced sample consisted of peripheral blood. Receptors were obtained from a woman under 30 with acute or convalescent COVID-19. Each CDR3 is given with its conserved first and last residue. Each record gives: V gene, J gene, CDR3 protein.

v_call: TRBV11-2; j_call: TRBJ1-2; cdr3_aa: CASSLAGQGGGYTF
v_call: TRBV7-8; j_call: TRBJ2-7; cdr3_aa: CASSLFSSGEQYF
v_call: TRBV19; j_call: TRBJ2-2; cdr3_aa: CASSSSGGGGELFF
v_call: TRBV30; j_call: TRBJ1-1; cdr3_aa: CAWRVRTVSLTEAFF
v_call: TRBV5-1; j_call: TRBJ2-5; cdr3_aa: CASSSWTGRLETQYF
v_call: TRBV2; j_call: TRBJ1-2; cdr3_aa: CASTEDGTGVNGYTF
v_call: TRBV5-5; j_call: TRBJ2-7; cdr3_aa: CASSFPRGAYEQYF
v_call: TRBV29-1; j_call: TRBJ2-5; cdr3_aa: CSVEAETQYF
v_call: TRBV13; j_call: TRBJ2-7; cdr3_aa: CASSSQDRVKGEQYF
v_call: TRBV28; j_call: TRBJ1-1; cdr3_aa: CASSLWTGGYTEAFF
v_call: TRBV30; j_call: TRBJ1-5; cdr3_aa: CAWSGGTRGNQPQHF
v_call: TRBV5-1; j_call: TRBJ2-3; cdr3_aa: CASSLAGEGDTQYF
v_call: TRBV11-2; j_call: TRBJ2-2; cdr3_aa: CASSGGAGGWTGELFF
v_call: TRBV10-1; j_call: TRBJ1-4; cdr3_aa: CASSESLPGQAESGKLFF
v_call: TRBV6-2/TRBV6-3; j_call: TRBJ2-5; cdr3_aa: CASSWTSGGAETQYF
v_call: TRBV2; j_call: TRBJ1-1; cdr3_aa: CATLRPEDTEAFF
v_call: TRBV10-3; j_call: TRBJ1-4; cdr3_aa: CAISDQQGEEKLFF
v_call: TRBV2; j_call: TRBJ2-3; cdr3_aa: CASYIRGNTDTQYF
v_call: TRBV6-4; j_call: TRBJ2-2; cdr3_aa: CASSTGHGELFF
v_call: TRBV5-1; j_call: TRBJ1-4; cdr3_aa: CASSLGQDATNEKLFF
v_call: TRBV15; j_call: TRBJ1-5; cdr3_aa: CATSSLTGLGIHSNQPQHF
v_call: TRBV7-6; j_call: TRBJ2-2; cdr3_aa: CASSLFSGGNTGELFF
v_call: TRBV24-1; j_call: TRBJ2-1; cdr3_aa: CATSDPDRGSYNEQFF
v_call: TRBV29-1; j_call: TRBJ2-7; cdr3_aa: CSVEGAGRGSYEQYF
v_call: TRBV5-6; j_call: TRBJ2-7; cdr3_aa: CASSLGVAGPYEQYF
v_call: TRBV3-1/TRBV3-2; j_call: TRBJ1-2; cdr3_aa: CASSKPGQGNSGYTF
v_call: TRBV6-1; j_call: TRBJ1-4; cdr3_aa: CASSEATRVINEKLFF
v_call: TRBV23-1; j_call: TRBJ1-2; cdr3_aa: CASSQFGTGLYGYTF
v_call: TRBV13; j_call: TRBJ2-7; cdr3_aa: CASSRGRGSHEQYF
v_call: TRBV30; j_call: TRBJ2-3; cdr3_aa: CAWSRGAGVYF
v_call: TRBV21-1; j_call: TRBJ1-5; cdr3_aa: CASSKGGPQPQHF
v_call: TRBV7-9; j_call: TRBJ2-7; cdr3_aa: CASSLTDRGYEQYF
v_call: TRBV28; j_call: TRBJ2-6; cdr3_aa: CASTSWDFSGANVLTF
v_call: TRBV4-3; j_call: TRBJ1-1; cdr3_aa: CASSHRDIKISTEAFF
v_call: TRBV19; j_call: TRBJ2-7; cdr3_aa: CASSIAQGGLYEQYF
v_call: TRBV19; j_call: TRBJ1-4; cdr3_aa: CASSIMGQGYEKLFF
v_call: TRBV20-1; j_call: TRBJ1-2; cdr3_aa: CSASGYGYTF
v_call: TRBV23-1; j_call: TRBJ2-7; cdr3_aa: CASDLTGDFLPYEQYF
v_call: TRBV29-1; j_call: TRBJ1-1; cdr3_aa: CSVLDREIRGTEAFF
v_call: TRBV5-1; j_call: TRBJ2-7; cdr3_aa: CASSLGGQGYEQYF
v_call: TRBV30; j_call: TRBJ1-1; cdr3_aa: CALGQVNTEAFF